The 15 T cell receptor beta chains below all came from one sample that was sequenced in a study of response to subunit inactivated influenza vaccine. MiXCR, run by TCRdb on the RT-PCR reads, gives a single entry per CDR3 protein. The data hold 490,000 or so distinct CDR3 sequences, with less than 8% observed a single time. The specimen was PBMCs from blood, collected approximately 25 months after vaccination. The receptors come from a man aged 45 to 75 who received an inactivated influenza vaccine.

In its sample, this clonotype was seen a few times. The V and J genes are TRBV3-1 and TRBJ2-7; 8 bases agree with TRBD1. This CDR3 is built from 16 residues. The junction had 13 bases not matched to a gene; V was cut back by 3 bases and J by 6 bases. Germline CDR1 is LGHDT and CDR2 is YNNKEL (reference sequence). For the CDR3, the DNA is TGTGCCAGCAGCCACTCTAGGACAGGGATTCGTGCCGAGCAGTACTTC. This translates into CASSHSRTGIRAEQYF.

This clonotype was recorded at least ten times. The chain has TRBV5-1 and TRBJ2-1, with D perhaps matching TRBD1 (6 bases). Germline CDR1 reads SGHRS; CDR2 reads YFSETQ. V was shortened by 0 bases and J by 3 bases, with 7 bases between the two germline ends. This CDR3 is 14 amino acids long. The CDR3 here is CASSLEGGYNEQFF. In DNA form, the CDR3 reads TGCGCCAGCAGCTTGGAAGGGGGCTACAATGAGCAGTTCTTC.

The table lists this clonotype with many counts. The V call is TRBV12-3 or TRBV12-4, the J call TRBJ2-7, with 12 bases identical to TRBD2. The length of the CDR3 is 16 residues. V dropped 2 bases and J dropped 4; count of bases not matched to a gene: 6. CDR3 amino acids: CASSLTPLAGGYEQYF. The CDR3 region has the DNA TGTGCCAGCAGTTTAACCCCGCTAGCGGGGGGGTACGAGCAGTACTTC.

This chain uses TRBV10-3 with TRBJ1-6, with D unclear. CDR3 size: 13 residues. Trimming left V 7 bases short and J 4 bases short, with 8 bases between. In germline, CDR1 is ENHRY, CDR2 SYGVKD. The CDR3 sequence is CAITMDYNSPLHF. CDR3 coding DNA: TGTGCCATCACGATGGATTATAATTCACCCCTCCACTTT.

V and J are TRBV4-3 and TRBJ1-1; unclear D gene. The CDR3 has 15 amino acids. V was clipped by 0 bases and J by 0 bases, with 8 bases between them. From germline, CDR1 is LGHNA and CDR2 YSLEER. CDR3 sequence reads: CASSQDRGMNTEAFF. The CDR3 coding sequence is TGCGCCAGCAGCCAAGACCGGGGAATGAACACTGAAGCTTTCTTT.

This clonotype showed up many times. As DNA, the CDR3 is TGCGCCAGCAGCGCCAGCTCCGGGACTAGCGGGGGGGCGAGGTTCTTC. This translates into CASSASSGTSGGARFF. V usage is TRBV5-1 and J usage is TRBJ2-1, with 16 bases fitting TRBD2. Germline V CDR1 and CDR2: SGHRS, YFSETQ. V trimming: 4 bases; J trimming: 15 bases; junction bases outside the gene matches: 13. CDR3 size: 16 residues.

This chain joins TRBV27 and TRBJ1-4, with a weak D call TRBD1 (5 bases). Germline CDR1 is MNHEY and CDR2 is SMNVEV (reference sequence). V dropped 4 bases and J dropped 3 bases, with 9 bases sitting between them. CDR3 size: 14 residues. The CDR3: CASSSSGPNEKLFF. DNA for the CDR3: TGTGCCAGCAGTTCTTCAGGGCCTAATGAAAAACTGTTTTTT.

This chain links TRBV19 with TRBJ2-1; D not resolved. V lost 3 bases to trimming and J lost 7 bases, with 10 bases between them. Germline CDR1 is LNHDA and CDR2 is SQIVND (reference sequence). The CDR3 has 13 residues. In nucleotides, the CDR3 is TGTGCCAGTAGTATGGGGTATTGGAATGAGCAGTTCTTC. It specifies CASSMGYWNEQFF. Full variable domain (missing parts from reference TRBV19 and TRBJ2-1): DGGITQSPKYLFRKEGQNVTLSCEQNLNHDAMYWYRQDPGQGLRLIYYSQIVNDFQKGDIAEGYSVSREKKESFPLTVTSAQKNPTAFYLCASSMGYWNEQFFGPGTRLTVL.

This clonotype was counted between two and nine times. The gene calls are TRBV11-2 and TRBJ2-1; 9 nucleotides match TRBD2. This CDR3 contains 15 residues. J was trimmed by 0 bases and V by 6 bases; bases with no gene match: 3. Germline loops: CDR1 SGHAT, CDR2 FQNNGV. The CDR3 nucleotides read TGTGCCAGCAGGCAGACTAGCGGCTCCTACAATGAGCAGTTCTTC. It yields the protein CASRQTSGSYNEQFF.

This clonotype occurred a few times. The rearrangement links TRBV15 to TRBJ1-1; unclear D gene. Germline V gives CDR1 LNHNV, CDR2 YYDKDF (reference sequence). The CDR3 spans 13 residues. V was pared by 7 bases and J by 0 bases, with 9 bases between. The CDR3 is CATMDGMNTEAFF. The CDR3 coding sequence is TGTGCCACCATGGACGGAATGAACACTGAAGCTTTCTTT.

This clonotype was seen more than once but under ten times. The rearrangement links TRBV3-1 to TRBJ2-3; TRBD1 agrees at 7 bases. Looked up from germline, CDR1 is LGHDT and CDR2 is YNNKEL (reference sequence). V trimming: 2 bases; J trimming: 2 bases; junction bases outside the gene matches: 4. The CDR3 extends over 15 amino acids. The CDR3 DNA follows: TGTGCCAGCAGCCAACTGACAGGGACCACAGATACGCAGTATTTT. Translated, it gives CASSQLTGTTDTQYF.

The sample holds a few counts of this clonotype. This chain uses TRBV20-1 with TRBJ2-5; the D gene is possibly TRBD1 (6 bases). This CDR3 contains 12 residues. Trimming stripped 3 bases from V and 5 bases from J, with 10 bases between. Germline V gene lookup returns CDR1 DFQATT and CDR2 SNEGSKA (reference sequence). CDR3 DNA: TGCAGTGCTAGGGCTCAGGGGGAGACCCAGTACTTC. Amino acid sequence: CSARAQGETQYF.

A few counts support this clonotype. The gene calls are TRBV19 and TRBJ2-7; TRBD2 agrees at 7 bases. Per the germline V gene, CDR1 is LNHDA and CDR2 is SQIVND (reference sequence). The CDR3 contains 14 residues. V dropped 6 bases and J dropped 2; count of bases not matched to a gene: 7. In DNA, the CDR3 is TGTGCCAGTAGCCCCGGCGGGGGACCCTACGAGCAGTACTTC. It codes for CASSPGGGPYEQYF.

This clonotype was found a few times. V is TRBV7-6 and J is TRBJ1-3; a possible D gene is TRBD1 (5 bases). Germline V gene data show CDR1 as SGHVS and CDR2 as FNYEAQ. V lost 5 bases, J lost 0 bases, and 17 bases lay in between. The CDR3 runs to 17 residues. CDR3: CASSGLGGGPSGNTIYF. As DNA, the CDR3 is TGTGCCAGCAGCGGACTTGGGGGGGGACCCTCTGGAAACACCATATATTTT.

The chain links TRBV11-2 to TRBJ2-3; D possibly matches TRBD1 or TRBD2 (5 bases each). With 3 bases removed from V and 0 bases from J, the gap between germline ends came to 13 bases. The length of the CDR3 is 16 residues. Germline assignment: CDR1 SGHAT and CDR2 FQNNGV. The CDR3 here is CASSLGDVPSTDTQYF. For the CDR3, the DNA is TGTGCCAGCAGCTTGGGGGACGTTCCTAGCACAGATACGCAGTATTTT.